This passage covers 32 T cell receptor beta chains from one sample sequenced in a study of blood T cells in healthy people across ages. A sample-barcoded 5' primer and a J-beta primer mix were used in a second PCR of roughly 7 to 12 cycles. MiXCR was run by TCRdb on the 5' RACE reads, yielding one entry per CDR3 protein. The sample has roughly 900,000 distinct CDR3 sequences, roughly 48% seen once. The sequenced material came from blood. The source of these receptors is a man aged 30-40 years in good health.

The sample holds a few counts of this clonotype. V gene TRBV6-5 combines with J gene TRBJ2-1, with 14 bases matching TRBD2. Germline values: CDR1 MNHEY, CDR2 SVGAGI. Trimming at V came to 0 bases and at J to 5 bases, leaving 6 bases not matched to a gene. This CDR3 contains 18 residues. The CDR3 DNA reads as TGTGCCAGCAGTTACTCGGGGACTAGCGGGGGCCTAAACAATGAGCAGTTCTTC. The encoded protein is CASSYSGTSGGLNNEQFF.

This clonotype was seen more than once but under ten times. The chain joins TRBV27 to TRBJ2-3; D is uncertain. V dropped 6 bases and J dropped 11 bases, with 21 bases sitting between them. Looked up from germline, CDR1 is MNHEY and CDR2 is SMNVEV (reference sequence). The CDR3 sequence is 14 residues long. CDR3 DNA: TGTGCCAGCAGACCCTGGCAGGACGGGCGGTGGCAGTATTTT. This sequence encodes CASRPWQDGRWQYF.

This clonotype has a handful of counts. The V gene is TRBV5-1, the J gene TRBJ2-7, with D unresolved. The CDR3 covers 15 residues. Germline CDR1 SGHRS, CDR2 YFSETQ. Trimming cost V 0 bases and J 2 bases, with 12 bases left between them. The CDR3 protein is CASSLVFGSPYEQYF. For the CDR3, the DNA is TGCGCCAGCAGCTTGGTGTTCGGCAGCCCCTACGAGCAGTACTTC.

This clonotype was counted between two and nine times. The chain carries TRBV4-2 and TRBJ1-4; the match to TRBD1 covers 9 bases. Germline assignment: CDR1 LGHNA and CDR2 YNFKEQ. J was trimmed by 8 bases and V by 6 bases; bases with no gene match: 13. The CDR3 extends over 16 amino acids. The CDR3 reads CASSLESGTGNEKLFF. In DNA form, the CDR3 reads TGTGCCAGCAGTCTCGAATCCGGGACAGGGAACGAAAAACTGTTTTTT.

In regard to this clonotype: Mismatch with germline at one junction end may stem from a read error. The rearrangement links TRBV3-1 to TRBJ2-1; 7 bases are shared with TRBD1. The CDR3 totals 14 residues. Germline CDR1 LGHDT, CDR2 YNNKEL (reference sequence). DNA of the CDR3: TGTACCAGCAGCAGGCAGGGGGCCTACAATGAGCAGTTCTTC. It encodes CTSSRQGAYNEQFF.

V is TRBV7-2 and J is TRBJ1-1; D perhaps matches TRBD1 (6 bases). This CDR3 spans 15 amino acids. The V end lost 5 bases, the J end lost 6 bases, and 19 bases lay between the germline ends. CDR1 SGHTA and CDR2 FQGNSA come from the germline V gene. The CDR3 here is CASSTGGRGDSEAFF. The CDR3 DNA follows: TGTGCCAGCAGCACGGGGGGCAGGGGCGATTCTGAAGCTTTCTTT.

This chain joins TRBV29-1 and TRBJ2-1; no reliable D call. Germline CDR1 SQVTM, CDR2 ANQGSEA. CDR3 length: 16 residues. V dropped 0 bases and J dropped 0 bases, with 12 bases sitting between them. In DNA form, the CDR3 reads TGCAGCGTTGAAGATAGTCGGGTTTCCTCCTACAATGAGCAGTTCTTC. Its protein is CSVEDSRVSSYNEQFF.

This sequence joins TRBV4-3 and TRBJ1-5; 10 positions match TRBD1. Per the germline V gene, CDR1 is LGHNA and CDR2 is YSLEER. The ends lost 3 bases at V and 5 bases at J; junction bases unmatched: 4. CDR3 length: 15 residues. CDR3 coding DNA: TGCGCCAGCAGCCACGGGACAGGGGTAGATCAGCCCCAGCATTTT. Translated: CASSHGTGVDQPQHF.

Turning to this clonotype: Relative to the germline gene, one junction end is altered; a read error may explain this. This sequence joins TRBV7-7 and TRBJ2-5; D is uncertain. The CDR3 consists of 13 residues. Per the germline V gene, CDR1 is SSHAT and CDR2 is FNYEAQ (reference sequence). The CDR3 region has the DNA TGTGCTAGCAGCTTCAGAAACCAAGAGACCCAGTACTTC. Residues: CASSFRNQETQYF.

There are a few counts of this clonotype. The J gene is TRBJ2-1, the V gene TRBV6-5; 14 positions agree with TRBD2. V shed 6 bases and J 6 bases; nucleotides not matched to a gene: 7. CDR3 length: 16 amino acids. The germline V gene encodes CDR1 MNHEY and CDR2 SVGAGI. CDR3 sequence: CASRTEGLAGGNEQFF. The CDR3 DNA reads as TGTGCCAGCAGGACCGAAGGACTAGCGGGGGGCAATGAGCAGTTCTTC.

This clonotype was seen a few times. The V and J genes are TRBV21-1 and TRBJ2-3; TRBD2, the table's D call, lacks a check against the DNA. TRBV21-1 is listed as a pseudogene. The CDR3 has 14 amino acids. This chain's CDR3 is CASSKGRGTDTQYF. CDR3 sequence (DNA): TGTGCCAGCAGCAAAGGGAGGGGTACAGATACGCAGTATTTT.

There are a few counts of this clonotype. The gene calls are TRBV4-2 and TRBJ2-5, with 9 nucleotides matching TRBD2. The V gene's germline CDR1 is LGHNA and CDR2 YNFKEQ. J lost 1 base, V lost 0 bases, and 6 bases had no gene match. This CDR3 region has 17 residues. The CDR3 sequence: CASSQDGGGGTQETQYF. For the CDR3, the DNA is TGTGCCAGCAGCCAAGACGGCGGGGGGGGAACCCAAGAGACCCAGTACTTC.

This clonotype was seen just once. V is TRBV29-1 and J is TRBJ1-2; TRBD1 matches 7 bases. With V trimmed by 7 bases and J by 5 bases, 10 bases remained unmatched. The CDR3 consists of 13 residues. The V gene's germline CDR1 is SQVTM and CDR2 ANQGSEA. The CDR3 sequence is CSAGDRGSYGYTF. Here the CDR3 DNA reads TGCAGCGCCGGGGACAGAGGGTCTTATGGCTACACCTTC.

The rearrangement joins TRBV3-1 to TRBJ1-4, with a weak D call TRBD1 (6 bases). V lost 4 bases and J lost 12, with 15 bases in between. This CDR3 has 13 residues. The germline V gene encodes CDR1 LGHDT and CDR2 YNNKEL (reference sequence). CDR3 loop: CASSREWGQELFF. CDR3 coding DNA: TGTGCCAGCAGCCGAGAATGGGGGCAGGAACTGTTTTTT.

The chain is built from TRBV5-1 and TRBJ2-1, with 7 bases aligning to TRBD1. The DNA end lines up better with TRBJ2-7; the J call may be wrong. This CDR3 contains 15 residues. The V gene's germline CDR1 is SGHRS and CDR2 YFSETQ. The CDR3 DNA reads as TGCGCCAGCAGCTTGGACAGGGGCAGTGGCAATGAGCAGTACTTC. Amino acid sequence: CASSLDRGSGNEQYF.

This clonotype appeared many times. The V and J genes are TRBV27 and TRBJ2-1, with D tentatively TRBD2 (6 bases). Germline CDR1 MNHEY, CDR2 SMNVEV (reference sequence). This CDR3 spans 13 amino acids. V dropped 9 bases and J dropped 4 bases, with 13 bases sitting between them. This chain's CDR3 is CASSTGGYNEQFF. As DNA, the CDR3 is TGTGCCAGTAGTACCGGGGGTTACAATGAGCAGTTCTTC.

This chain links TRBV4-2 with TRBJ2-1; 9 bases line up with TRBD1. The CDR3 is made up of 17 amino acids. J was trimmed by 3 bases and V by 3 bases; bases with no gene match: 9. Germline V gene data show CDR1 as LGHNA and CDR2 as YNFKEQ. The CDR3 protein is CASSQAIRQGGYNEQFF. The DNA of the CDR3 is TGTGCCAGCAGCCAGGCTATTCGACAGGGGGGCTACAATGAGCAGTTCTTC.

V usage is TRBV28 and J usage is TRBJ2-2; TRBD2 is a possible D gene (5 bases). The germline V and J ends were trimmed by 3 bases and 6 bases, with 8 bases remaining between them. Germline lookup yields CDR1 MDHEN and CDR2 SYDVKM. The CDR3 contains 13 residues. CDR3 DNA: TGTGCCAGCAGTTTCCTGGAGGCCGGGGAGCTGTTTTTT. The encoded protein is CASSFLEAGELFF.

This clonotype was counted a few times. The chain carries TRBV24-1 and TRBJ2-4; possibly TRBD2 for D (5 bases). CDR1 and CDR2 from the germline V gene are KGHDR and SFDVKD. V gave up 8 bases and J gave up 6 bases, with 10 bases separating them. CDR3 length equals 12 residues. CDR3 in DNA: TGTGCCACCACCGGACTGGCAAACATTCAGTACTTC. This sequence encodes CATTGLANIQYF.

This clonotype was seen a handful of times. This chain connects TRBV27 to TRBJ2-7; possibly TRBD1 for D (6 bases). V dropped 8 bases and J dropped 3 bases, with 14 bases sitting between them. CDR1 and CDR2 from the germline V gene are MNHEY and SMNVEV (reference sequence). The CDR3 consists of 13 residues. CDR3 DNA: TGTGCCAGCTCACCACAGGGCTACTACGAGCAGTACTTC. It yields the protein CASSPQGYYEQYF.

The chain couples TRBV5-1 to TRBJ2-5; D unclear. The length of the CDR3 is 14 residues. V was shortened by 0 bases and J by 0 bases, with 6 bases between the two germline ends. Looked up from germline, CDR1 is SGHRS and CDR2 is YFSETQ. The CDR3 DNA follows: TGCGCCAGCAGCTTGGGGTCATACCAAGAGACCCAGTACTTC. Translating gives CASSLGSYQETQYF. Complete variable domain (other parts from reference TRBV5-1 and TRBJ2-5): KAGVTQTPRYLIKTRGQQVTLSCSPISGHRSVSWYQQTPGQGLQFLFEYFSETQRNKGNFPGRFSGRQFSNSRSEMNVSTLELGDSALYLCASSLGSYQETQYFGPGTRLLVL.

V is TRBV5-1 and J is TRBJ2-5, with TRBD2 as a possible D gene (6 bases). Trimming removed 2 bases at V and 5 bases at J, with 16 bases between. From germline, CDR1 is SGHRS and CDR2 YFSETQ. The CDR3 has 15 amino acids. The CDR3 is CASSLWDSNQETQYF. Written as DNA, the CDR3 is TGCGCCAGCAGCTTATGGGACTCTAATCAGGAGACCCAGTACTTC.

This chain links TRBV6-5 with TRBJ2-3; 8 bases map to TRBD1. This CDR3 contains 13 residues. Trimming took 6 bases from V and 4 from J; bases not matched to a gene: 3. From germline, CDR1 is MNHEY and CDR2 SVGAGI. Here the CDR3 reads CASRTQGADTQYF. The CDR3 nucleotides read TGTGCCAGCAGAACACAGGGGGCAGATACGCAGTATTTT.

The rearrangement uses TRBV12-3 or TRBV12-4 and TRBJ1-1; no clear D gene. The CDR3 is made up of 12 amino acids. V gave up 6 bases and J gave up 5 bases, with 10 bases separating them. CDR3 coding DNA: TGTGCCAGCAGCCCCCGACCGACTGAAGCTTTCTTT. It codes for CASSPRPTEAFF.

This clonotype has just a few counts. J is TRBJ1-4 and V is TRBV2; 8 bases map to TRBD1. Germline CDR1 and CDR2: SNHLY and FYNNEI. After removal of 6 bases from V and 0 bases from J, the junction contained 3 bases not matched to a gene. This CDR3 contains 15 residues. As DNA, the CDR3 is TGTGCCAGCAGGGACAGGGTATCAACTAATGAAAAACTGTTTTTT. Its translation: CASRDRVSTNEKLFF. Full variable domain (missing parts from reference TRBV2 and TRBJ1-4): EPEVTQTPSHQVTQMGQEVILRCVPISNHLYFYWYRQILGQKVEFLVSFYNNEISEKSEIFDDQFSVERPDGSNFTLKIRSTKLEDSAMYFCASRDRVSTNEKLFFGSGTQLSVL.

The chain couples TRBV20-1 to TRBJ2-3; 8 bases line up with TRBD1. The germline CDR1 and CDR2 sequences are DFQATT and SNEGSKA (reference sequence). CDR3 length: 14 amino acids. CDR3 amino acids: CSGRGPEYTDTQYF. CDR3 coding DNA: TGCAGCGGCAGGGGGCCCGAGTACACAGATACGCAGTATTTT.

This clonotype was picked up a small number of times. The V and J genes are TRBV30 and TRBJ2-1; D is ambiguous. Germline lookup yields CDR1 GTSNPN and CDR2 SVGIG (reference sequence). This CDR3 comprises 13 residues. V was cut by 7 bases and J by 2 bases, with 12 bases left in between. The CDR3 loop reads CAYSFRTYNEQFF. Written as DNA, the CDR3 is TGTGCCTATAGTTTCCGGACCTACAATGAGCAGTTCTTC.

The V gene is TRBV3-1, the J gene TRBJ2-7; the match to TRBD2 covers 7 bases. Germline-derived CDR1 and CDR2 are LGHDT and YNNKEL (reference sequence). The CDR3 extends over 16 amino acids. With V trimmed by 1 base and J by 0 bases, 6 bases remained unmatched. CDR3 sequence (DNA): TGTGCCAGCAGCCAAGTGGTTAGCGGGTACTCCTACGAGCAGTACTTC. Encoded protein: CASSQVVSGYSYEQYF.

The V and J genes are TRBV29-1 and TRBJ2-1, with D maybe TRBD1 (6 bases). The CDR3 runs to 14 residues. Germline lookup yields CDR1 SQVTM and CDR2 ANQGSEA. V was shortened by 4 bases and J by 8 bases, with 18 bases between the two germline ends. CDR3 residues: CSVVIRGRIDEQFF. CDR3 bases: TGCAGCGTTGTAATCAGGGGCCGGATTGATGAGCAGTTCTTC.

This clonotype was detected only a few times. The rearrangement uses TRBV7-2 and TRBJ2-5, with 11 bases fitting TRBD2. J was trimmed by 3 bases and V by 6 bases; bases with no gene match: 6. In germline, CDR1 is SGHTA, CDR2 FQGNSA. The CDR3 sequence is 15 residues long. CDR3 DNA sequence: TGTGCCAGCAGTTCAGGGACTAGCGGAAAAGAGACCCAGTACTTC. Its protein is CASSSGTSGKETQYF.

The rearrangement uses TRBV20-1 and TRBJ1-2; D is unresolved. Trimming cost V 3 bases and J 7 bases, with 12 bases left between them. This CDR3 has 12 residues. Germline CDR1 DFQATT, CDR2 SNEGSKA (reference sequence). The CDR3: CSASEPGIGYTF. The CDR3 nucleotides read TGCAGTGCTAGTGAGCCGGGGATTGGCTACACCTTC.

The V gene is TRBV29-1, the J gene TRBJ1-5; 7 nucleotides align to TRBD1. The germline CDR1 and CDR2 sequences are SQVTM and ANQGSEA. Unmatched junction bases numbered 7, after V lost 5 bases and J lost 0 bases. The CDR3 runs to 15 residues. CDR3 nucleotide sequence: TGCAGCGTTTCTACCGGGACAGCTAGCAATCAGCCCCAGCATTTT. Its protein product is CSVSTGTASNQPQHF.